These 11 T cell receptor beta chains came from one sample sequenced in a study of early T cells in non-severe SARS-CoV-2 infection (dated by TCRdb to the early 2020s). The protocol used for the library was 5' RACE. Sequencer: NextSeq 500. TCRdb handled the public reads itself, with Q25 trimming in fastp and clone calling in MiXCR, and kept productive beta chains. Each entry is one CDR3 protein sequence, shown with its most common DNA and genes. This sample has fewer than 55,000 distinct CDR3 sequences in its table, and around a tenth of those were observed once. Clones ranked in the top ten supply 4% to 4.5% of the sample. Sequencing was carried out using whole blood. These receptors came from an adult who was a healthcare worker with PCR-confirmed SARS-CoV-2 infection or an uninfected control (not recorded which).

In this sample, this clonotype turned up a few times. Since no conserved phenylalanine or tryptophan closes the CDR3, a read error is the likely cause. The V and J genes are TRBV19 and TRBJ2-7, with D possibly TRBD1 on 6 matching bases. Deletions cut 3 bases from V and 3 bases from J, with 21 bases between. The germline V gene has CDR1 LNHDA and CDR2 SQIVND (reference sequence). The CDR3 covers 17 residues. For the CDR3, the DNA is TGTGCCAGTAGTATCGGAGGCCCATCGAGGGGGAGCTACGAGCAGTACTCC. This translates into CASSIGGPSRGSYEQYS.

J is TRBJ1-5 and V is TRBV6-6, with D uncertain. Trimming removed 1 base at V and 2 bases at J, with 12 bases between. CDR1 MNHNY and CDR2 SVGAGI come from the germline V gene (reference sequence). This CDR3 region has 16 residues. CDR3 loop: CASSYFSIAGNQPQHF. CDR3 DNA sequence: TGTGCCAGCAGTTACTTCTCAATCGCCGGCAATCAGCCCCAGCATTTT.

This clonotype appeared many times. V and J are TRBV9 and TRBJ2-3; weak D call: TRBD1 (5 bases). Germline V lookup: CDR1 SGDLS, CDR2 YYNGEE. Deletions cut 0 bases from V and 4 bases from J, with 12 bases between. The CDR3 contains 15 residues. The DNA of the CDR3 is TGTGCCAGCAGCGTAGCGTCAGGGATTCCAGATACGCAGTATTTT. Encoded protein: CASSVASGIPDTQYF.

Many counts were recorded for this clonotype. The chain combines TRBV6-5 with TRBJ1-5; D gene unclear. V lost 2 bases, J lost 0 bases, and 11 bases lay in between. CDR1 is MNHEY and CDR2 is SVGAGI in the germline V gene. This CDR3 contains 16 residues. The CDR3 sequence: CASSYGPVGSNQPQHF. DNA of the CDR3: TGTGCCAGCAGTTACGGGCCGGTGGGTAGCAATCAGCCCCAGCATTTT.

Many counts were recorded for this clonotype. The CDR3 protein is CASRSGTSVYYEQYF. CDR3 nucleotides: TGTGCCAGCAGGTCTGGGACTAGCGTGTACTACGAGCAGTACTTC. V gene TRBV2 combines with J gene TRBJ2-7; TRBD2 matches 10 bases. Germline assignment: CDR1 SNHLY and CDR2 FYNNEI. V lost 6 bases to trimming and J lost 3 bases; unmatched junction nucleotides: 8. The CDR3 is 15 residues long.

This clonotype was seen at least ten times. The chain is built from TRBV20-1 and TRBJ2-7; no clear D gene. Between the trimmed V and J ends, which lost 0 bases and 7 bases, there was a span of 19 bases. Germline lookup yields CDR1 DFQATT and CDR2 SNEGSKA (reference sequence). The CDR3 runs 15 residues. This CDR3 is CSARDRTISLVEQYF. The DNA of the CDR3 is TGCAGTGCTAGAGATCGAACCATTTCTCTAGTTGAGCAGTACTTC.

This clonotype was recorded at least ten times. This rearrangement joins TRBV14 to TRBJ1-3, with D uncertain. Germline CDR1 SGHDN, CDR2 FVKESK. V gave up 4 bases and J gave up 0 bases, with 7 bases separating them. The CDR3 totals 14 residues. In nucleotides, the CDR3 is TGTGCCAGCAGCCCAACCCTCTCTGGAAACACCATATATTTT. Its protein product is CASSPTLSGNTIYF.

The chain couples TRBV7-2 to TRBJ2-1, with 9 bases matching TRBD2. V dropped 1 base and J dropped 12; count of bases not matched to a gene: 1. Germline-derived CDR1 and CDR2 are SGHTA and FQGNSA. The CDR3 loop spans 12 amino acids. The CDR3 DNA is TGTGCCAGCAGCTTAGGTAGCGGGGGGCAGTTCTTC. Protein: CASSLGSGGQFF. The full variable domain, in which reference TRBV7-2 and TRBJ2-1 provide the parts outside the CDR3, is GAGVSQSPSNKVTEKGKDVELRCDPISGHTALYWYRQSLGQGLEFLIYFQGNSAPDKSGLPSDRFSAERTGGSVSTLTIQRTQQEDSAVYLCASSLGSGGQFFGPGTRLTVL.

The genes are TRBV29-1 and TRBJ2-7, with 9 bases identical to TRBD1. The V gene end was trimmed by 6 bases and the J gene end by 3 bases; junction bases not matched to a gene: 6. This CDR3 is built from 13 residues. The germline gives CDR1 SQVTM, CDR2 ANQGSEA. In DNA, the CDR3 is TGCAGCGTGACCGGGACAGGGAGCTACGAGCAGTACTTC. Residues: CSVTGTGSYEQYF.

At least ten counts were recorded for this clonotype. The V gene is TRBV19, the J gene TRBJ2-3; D unresolved. The length of the CDR3 is 12 residues. The ends were cut back, 4 bases at V and 6 bases at J, with 8 bases in the middle. The germline CDR1 and CDR2 sequences are LNHDA and SQIVND (reference sequence). The chain's CDR3 is CASSTMGDTQYF. The CDR3 DNA sequence: TGTGCCAGTAGTACCATGGGGGATACGCAGTATTTT.

The chain employs TRBV29-1 and TRBJ1-6, with 9 nucleotides matching TRBD1. Germline V CDR1 and CDR2: SQVTM, ANQGSEA. J gave up 8 bases and V 4 bases, and 3 bases lay outside the gene matches. This CDR3 has 13 residues. CDR3 DNA: TGCAGCGTTGGGACAGGGGACCATTCACCCCTCCACTTT. Its protein product is CSVGTGDHSPLHF.